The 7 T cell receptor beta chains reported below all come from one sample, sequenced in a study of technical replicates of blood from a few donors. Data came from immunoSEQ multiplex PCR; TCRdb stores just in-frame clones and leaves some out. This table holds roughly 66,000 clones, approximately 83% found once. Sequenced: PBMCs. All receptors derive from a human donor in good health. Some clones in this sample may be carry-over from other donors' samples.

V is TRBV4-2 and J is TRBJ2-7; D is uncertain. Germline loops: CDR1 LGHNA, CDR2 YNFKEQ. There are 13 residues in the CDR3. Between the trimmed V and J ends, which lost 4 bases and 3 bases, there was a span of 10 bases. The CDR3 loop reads CASSPTEFYEQYF. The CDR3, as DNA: TGTGCCAGCAGCCCTACAGAATTCTACGAGCAGTACTTC.

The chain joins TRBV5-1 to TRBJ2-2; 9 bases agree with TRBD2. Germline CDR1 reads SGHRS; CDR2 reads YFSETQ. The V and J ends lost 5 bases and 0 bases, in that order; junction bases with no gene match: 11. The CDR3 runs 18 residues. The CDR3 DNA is TGCGCCAGCAGGAGCCTAGCGGGACCTCTCGCGAACACCGGGGAGCTGTTTTTT. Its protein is CASRSLAGPLANTGELFF.

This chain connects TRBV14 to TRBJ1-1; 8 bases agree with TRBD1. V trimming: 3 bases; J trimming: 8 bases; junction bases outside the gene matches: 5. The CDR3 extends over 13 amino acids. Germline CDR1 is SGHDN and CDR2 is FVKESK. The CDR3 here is CASSQRQGPEAFF. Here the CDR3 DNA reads TGTGCCAGCAGCCAGCGACAGGGGCCGGAAGCTTTCTTT.

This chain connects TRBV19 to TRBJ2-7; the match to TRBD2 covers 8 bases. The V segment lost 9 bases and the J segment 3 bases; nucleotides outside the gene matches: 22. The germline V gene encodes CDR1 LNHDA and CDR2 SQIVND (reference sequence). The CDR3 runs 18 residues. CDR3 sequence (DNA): TGTGCCAGGGGTCTGACAGGACGACACGGGGGGGGAGTCTACGAGCAGTACTTC. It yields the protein CARGLTGRHGGGVYEQYF.

CDR3 in DNA: TGTGCCATCAGTGAAACTAGCGGGAGAGAGACCCAGTACTTC. It is translated as CAISETSGRETQYF. The V and J genes are TRBV10-3 and TRBJ2-5; 11 nucleotides match TRBD2. J gave up 4 bases and V 3 bases, and 1 base lay outside the gene matches. Germline V CDR1 and CDR2: ENHRY, SYGVKD. The CDR3 is made up of 14 amino acids.

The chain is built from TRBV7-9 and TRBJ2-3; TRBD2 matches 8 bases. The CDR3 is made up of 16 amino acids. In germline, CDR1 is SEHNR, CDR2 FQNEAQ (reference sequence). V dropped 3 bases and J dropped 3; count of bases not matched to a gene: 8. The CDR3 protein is CASSFAGTRSTDTQYF. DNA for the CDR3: TGTGCCAGCAGCTTCGCCGGGACTAGATCGACAGATACGCAGTATTTT.

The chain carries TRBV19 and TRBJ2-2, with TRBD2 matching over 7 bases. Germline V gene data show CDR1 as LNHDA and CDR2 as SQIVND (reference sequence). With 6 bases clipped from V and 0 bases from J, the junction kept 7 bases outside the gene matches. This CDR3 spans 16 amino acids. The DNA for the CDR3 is TGTGCCAGTAGACTGGGCGGGGGAGCGAACACCGGGGAGCTGTTTTTT. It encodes CASRLGGGANTGELFF.